This TCR beta chain was found in a study of blood T cell repertoires in COVID-19. The overall study: From T cells, B-cell-depleted T cells, or PBMCs came the material, which was cDNA or gDNA.

Looked up from germline, CDR1 is SGHAT and CDR2 is FQDESV (reference sequence). Trimming stripped 6 bases from V and 7 bases from J, with 10 bases between. This CDR3 spans 12 amino acids. Profiling relied on immunoSEQ multiplex PCR, and the TCRdb table lists in-frame clones only, not all of them. The sample records about 210,000 clones, 90% to 95% being singletons. The sample comprised peripheral blood. The V and J genes are TRBV11-1 and TRBJ2-1; maybe TRBD1 (6 bases). The TCR was taken from a man in his thirties or forties with acute or convalescent COVID-19. CDR3 sequence (DNA): TGTGCCAGCAGGTCCGGGACAAATGAGCAGTTCTTC. Translating it yields CASRSGTNEQFF.